The entry below describes one TCR beta chain. Its target is not known. The same CDR3 arises from other DNA sequences in this sample as well. This sample was included in a study of shared clonotypes between healthy human individuals. Study-level results: Among the subsets, naive ones generally showed larger estimated richness than memory ones. A handful of donors had roughly 5% of their naive CD4 clonotypes in common.

Every contributor of samples was a Caucasian grown-up residing in Nashville, Tennessee. At the deep level, the assay was run. Method: immunoSEQ multiplex PCR; TCRdb's copy keeps in-frame clones and lacks some. The sample includes millions of clones, over 90% of them seen just once. Germline V lookup: CDR1 SGDLS, CDR2 YYNGEE. This CDR3 is 16 amino acids long. Between the trimmed V and J ends, which lost 0 bases and 0 bases, there was a span of 10 bases. The V gene is TRBV9, the J gene TRBJ1-3, with D possibly matching TRBD1 (5 bases). This receptor was identified in a man aged 18 to 29 in good health. Some clones in this sample may be carry-over from other donors' samples. The specimen sequenced was naive CD4+ T cells from PBMCs. This sample's subset: CD45RA+ positively selected. The CDR3, as DNA: TGTGCCAGCAGCGTAGCACCCCAGGGCTCTGGAAACACCATATATTTT. This codes for CASSVAPQGSGNTIYF.